This T cell receptor beta chain originates from a study of blood T cell repertoires in COVID-19. Whole-study context: The United States, Italy and Spain provided the acute and convalescent COVID-19 samples.

Some clones are missing from TCRdb's copy, which holds only in-frame ones; the method was immunoSEQ multiplex PCR. The sample shows about 380,000 clones, more than 70% of them seen only once. V gave up 4 bases and J gave up 6 bases, with 8 bases separating them. Germline V gene lookup returns CDR1 MDHEN and CDR2 SYDVKM. This CDR3 has 12 residues. Assignments of participants to cohorts depended upon their own reported clinical history. Specimen: PBMCs or T cells enriched from blood (not recorded which). The chain links TRBV28 to TRBJ2-3; D call uncertain. The sequence was obtained from a woman aged 18-29 years who had recovered from COVID-19. CDR3 residues: CASSSVIDTQYF. The CDR3, as DNA: TGTGCCAGCAGTTCCGTTATCGATACGCAGTATTTT.